This T cell receptor beta chain appears in the sequencing data of a study of blood T cell repertoires in COVID-19. Per germline, CDR1 SQVTM and CDR2 ANQGSEA. The CDR3 spans 15 residues. Trimming took 4 bases from V and 3 from J; bases not matched to a gene: 6. This clone has a handful of counts. Assay: immunoSEQ multiplex PCR; the TCRdb copy retains only in-frame clones and omits some. The data hold tens of thousands of clones, with 81% observed a single time. This sequence originates from a woman between 70 and 85 years old with COVID-19, enrolled during active disease. Sequenced input: peripheral blood. The chain couples TRBV29-1 to TRBJ2-4, with 10 bases identical to TRBD2. CDR3 nucleotide sequence: TGCAGCGTTGTCCTAGCGGGGGCCCTCAAAAACATTCAGTACTTC. It yields the protein CSVVLAGALKNIQYF.